This T cell receptor beta chain emerged from a study of shared clonotypes between healthy human individuals. The V and J ends lost 0 bases and 7 bases respectively, with 14 bases between them. This CDR3 contains 15 residues. Germline CDR1 SGHRS, CDR2 YFSETQ. The repertoire was sequenced with immunoSEQ multiplex PCR; TCRdb's copy has only in-frame clones and lacks some. There are about 2.3 million clones in the sample; over 90% occur only once, and about 0.39% lies in the top ten. This clonotype was sampled from a man aged 18 to 29 in good health. Some clones in this sample may be carry-over from other donors' samples. Sequencing was carried out using naive CD4+ T cells from PBMCs. The subset was: CD45RA+ positively selected. V gene TRBV5-1 combines with J gene TRBJ2-1, with D possibly TRBD1 on 6 matching bases. The CDR3 bases are TGCGCCAGCAGCTTGGCGGTTACAGGGCTTAATGAGCAGTTCTTC. Residues: CASSLAVTGLNEQFF.